Below, 4 T cell receptor beta chains from the same sample are listed, as sequenced in a study of blood T cell repertoires in COVID-19. Sequenced by immunoSEQ multiplex PCR; TCRdb stores in-frame clones only, minus some. This sample has roughly 200,000 clones, with over 75% found just once. Sequenced material: peripheral blood. The receptor set was obtained from a man in his fifties or sixties who had recovered from COVID-19.

The chain joins TRBV9 to TRBJ2-1; D gene uncertain. The CDR3 has 16 amino acids. Germline CDR1 and CDR2: SGDLS and YYNGEE. V lost 4 bases to trimming and J lost 0 bases, with 14 bases between them. The CDR3 spells CASSPSAVSSYNEQFF. The CDR3 nucleotides read TGTGCCAGCAGCCCGAGCGCTGTCAGCTCCTACAATGAGCAGTTCTTC. Using reference TRBV9 and TRBJ2-1 for the parts outside the CDR3, the full variable domain is DSGVTQTPKHLITATGQRVTLRCSPRSGDLSVYWYQQSLDQGLQFLIQYYNGEERAKGNILERFSAQQFPDLHSELNLSSLELGDSALYFCASSPSAVSSYNEQFFGPGTRLTVL.

The chain employs TRBV28 and TRBJ2-3; a possible D gene is TRBD2 (5 bases). Germline CDR1 MDHEN, CDR2 SYDVKM. This CDR3 has 16 residues. Trimming left V 3 bases short and J 0 bases short, with 13 bases between. DNA for the CDR3: TGTGCCAGCAGTTTTGCCCGGAGCGGAAGCACAGATACGCAGTATTTT. This translates into CASSFARSGSTDTQYF.

The chain links TRBV19 to TRBJ1-2, with a possible D match to TRBD1 (6 bases). The CDR3 consists of 13 residues. Germline CDR1 reads LNHDA; CDR2 reads SQIVND (reference sequence). V gave up 8 bases and J gave up 1 base, with 11 bases separating them. This CDR3 reads CASGQLFNYGYTF. The CDR3 DNA reads TGTGCCAGTGGACAGTTGTTTAACTATGGCTACACCTTC.

The chain combines TRBV7-8 with TRBJ2-4; 12 bases agree with TRBD2. V lost 2 bases and J lost 3; bases outside the gene matches: 5. Germline V gene lookup returns CDR1 SGHVS and CDR2 FQNEAQ. This CDR3 has 17 residues. Here the CDR3 DNA reads TGTGCCAGCAGCTTAAGACTAGCGGGAGTTGGCAAAAACATTCAGTACTTC. Translated: CASSLRLAGVGKNIQYF.